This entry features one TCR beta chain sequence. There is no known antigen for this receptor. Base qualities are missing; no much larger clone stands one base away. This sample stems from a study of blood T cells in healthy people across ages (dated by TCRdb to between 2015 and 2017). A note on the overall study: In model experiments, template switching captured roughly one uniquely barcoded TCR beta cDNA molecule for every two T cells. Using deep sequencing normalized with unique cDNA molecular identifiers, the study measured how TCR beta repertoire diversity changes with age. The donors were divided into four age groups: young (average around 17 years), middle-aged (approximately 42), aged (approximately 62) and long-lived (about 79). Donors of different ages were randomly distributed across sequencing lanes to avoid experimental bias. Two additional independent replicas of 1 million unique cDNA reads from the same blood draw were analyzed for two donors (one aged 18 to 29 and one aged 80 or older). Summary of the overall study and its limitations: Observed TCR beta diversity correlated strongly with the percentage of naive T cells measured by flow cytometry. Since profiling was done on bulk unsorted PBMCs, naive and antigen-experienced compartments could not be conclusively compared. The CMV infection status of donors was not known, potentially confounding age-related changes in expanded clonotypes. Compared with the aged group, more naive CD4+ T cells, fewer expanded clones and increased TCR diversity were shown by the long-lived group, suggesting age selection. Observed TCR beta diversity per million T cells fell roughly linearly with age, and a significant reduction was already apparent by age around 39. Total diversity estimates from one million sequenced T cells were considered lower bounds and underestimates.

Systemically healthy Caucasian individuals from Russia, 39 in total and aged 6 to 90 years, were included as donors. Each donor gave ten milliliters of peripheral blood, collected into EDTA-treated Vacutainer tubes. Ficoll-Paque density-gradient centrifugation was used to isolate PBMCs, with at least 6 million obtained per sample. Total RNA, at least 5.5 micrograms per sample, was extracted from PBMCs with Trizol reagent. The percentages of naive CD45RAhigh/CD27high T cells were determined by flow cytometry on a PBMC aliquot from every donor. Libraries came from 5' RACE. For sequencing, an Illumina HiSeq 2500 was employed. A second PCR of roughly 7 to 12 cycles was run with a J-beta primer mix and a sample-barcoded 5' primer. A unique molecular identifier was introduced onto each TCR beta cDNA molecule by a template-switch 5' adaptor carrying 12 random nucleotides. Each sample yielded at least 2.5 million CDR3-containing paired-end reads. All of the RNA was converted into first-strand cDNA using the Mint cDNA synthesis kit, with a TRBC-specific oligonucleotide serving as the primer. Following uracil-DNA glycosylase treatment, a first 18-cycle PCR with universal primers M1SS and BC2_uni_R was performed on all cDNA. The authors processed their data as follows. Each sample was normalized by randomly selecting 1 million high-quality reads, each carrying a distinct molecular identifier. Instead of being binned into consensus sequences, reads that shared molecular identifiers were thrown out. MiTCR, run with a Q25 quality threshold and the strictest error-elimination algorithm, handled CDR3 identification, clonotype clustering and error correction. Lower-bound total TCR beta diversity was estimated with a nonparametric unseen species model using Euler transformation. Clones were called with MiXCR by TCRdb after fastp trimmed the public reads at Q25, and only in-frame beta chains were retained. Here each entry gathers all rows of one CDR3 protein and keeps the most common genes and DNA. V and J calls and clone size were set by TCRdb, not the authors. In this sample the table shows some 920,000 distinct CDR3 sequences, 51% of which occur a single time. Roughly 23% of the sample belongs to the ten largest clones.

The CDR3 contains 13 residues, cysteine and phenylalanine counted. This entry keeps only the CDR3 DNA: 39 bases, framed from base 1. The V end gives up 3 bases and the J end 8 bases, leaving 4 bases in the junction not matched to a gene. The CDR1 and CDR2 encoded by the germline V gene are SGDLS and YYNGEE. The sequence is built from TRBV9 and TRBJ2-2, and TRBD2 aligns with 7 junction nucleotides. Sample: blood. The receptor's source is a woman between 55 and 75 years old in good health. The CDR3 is CASSGGLTGELFF. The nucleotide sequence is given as TGTGCCAGCAGCGGGGGACTAACTGGGGAGCTGTTTTTT.